This TCR beta chain was sequenced during a study of blood T cell repertoires in COVID-19. Produced via immunoSEQ multiplex PCR; TCRdb's table is partial and in-frame only. The table shows around 290,000 clones, with 88% occurring only once. V was pared by 4 bases and J by 5 bases, with 10 bases of the junction left unmatched. The length of the CDR3 is 16 residues. CDR1 and CDR2 from the germline V gene are SGHVS and FQNEAQ. The chain joins TRBV7-8 to TRBJ2-7, with 11 bases matching TRBD2. The specimen was PBMCs or T cells enriched from blood (not recorded which). The origin of this receptor is a woman aged 30 to 39 who had recovered from COVID-19. DNA for the CDR3: TGTGCCAGCAGCTCACTACTAGCGGGAGTATCCAACGAGCAGTACTTC. It is translated as CASSSLLAGVSNEQYF.